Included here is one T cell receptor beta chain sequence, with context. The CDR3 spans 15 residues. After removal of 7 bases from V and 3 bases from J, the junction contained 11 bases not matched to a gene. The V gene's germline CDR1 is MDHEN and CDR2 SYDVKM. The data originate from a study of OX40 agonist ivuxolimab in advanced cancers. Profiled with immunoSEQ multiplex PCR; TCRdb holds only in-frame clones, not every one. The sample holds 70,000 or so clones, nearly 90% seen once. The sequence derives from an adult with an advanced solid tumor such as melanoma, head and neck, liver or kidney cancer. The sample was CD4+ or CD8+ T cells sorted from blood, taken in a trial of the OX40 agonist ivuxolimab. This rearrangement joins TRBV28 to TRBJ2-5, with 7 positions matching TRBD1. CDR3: CASNPIQGSEETQYF. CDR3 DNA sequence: TGTGCCAGCAATCCAATACAGGGGAGCGAAGAGACCCAGTACTTC.